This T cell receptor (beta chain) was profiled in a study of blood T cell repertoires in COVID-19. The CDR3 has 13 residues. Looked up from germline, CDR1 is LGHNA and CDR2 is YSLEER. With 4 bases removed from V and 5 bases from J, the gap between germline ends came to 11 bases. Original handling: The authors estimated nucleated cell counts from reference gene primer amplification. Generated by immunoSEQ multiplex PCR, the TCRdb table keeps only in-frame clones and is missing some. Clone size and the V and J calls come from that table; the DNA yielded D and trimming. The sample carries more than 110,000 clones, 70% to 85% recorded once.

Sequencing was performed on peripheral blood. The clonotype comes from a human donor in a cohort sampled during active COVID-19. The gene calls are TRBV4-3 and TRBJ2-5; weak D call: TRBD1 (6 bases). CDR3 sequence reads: CASSRRRGETQYF. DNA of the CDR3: TGCGCCAGCAGCCGGCGCAGGGGTGAGACCCAGTACTTC.